Here is one T cell receptor (beta chain) with its context. This sample is drawn from a study of technical replicates of blood from several donors. The data were produced by immunoSEQ multiplex PCR, yet TCRdb's version contains in-frame clones alone and is incomplete. Of 100,000 or so clones detected, 96% appear once; the ten largest clones hold approximately 0.21%. The sample comprised T cells isolated from PBMCs. The sequence came from a human donor in good health.

CDR3 sequence: CASSPTGLVAGKLYEQYF. In DNA, the CDR3 is TGTGCCAGCAGTCCGACAGGGTTGGTGGCGGGAAAGCTGTACGAGCAGTACTTC. This chain connects TRBV28 to TRBJ2-7, with a weak D call TRBD1 (7 bases). Deletions cut 5 bases from V and 4 bases from J, with 27 bases between. The CDR3 covers 18 residues. CDR1 and CDR2 (germline): MDHEN, SYDVKM.